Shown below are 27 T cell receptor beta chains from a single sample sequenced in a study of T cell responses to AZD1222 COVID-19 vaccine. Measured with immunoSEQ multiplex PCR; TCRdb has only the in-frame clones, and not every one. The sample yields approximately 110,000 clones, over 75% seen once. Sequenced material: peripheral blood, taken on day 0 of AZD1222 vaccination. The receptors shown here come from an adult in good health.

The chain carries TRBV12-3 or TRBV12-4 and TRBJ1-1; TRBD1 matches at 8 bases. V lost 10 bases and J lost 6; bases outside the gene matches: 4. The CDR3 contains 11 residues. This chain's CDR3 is CATTGVSEAFF. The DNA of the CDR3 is TGTGCCACGACAGGGGTATCTGAAGCTTTCTTT.

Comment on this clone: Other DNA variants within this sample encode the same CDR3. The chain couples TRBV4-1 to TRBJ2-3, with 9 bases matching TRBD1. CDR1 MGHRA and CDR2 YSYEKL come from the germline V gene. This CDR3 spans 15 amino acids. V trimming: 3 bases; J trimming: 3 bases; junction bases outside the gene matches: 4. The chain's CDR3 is CASSQMDRGTDTQYF. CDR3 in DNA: TGCGCCAGCAGCCAGATGGACAGGGGAACAGATACGCAGTATTTT.

CDR3 amino acids: CASSFKGQGAGGQYF. The DNA for the CDR3 is TGTGCCAGCAGCTTCAAGGGACAGGGGGCTGGAGGGCAGTACTTC. This chain uses TRBV7-2 with TRBJ2-7; TRBD1 matches 12 bases. The germline gives CDR1 SGHTA, CDR2 FQGNSA. The trim removed 3 bases at V and 9 bases at J, leaving 9 bases unmatched. CDR3 length: 15 amino acids.

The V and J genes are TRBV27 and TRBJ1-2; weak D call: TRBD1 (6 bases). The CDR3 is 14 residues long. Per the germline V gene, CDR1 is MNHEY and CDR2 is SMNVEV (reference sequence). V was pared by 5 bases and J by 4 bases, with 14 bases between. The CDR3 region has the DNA TGTGCCAGCAGTCCCGAGGGGGGCCGCTATGGCTACACCTTC. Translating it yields CASSPEGGRYGYTF.

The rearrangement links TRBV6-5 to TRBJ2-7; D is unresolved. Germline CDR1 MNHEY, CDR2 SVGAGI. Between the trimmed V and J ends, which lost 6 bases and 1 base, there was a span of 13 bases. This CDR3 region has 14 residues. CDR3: CASSFLTVSYEQYF. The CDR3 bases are TGTGCCAGCAGCTTCCTGACGGTTTCCTACGAGCAGTACTTC.

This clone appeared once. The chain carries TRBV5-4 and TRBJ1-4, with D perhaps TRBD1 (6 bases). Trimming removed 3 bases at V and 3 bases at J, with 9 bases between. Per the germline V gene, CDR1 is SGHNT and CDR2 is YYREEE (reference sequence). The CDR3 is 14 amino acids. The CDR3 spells CASSWGAANEKLFF. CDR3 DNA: TGTGCCAGCAGCTGGGGGGCAGCTAATGAAAAACTGTTTTTT. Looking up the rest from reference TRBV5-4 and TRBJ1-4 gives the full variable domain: ETGVTQSPTHLIKTRGQQVTLRCSSQSGHNTVSWYQQALGQGPQFIFQYYREEENGRGNFPPRFSGLQFPNYSSELNVNALELDDSALYLCASSWGAANEKLFFGSGTQLSVL.

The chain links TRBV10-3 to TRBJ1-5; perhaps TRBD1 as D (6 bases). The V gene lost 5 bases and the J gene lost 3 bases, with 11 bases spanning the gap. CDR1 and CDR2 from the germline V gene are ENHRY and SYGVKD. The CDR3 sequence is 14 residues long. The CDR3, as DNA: TGTGCCATCAGTTCGGGACACCTCAATCAGCCCCAGCATTTT. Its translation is CAISSGHLNQPQHF.

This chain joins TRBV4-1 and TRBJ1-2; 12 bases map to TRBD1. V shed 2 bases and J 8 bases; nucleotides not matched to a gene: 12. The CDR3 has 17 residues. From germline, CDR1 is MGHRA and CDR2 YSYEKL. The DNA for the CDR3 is TGCGCCAGCAGCCAAAGCCCCCCGGGACAGGGGGCAAGCGGCTACACCTTC. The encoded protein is CASSQSPPGQGASGYTF.

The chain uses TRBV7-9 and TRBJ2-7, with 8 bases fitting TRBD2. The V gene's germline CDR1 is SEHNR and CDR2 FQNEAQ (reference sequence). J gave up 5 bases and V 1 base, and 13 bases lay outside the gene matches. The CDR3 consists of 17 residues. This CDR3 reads CASSLGRGGGNPHEQYF. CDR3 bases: TGTGCCAGCAGCTTAGGACGAGGCGGGGGGAACCCTCACGAGCAGTACTTC.

As DNA, the CDR3 is TGTGCCACCAGTTCCGGGACATTTCACACCGGGGAGCTGTTTTTT. It translates to CATSSGTFHTGELFF. The chain couples TRBV24-1 to TRBJ2-2; D may be TRBD1 (6 bases). V lost 6 bases and J lost 3, with 13 bases in between. Germline-derived CDR1 and CDR2 are KGHDR and SFDVKD. This CDR3 region has 15 residues.

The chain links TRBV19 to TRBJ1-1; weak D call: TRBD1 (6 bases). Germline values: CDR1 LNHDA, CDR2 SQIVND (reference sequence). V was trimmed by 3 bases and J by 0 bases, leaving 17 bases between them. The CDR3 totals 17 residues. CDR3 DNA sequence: TGTGCCAGTAGTATCGGGGGGGGCCGAACCCTGAACACTGAAGCTTTCTTT. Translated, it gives CASSIGGGRTLNTEAFF. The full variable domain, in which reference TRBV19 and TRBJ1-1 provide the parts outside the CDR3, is DGGITQSPKYLFRKEGQNVTLSCEQNLNHDAMYWYRQDPGQGLRLIYYSQIVNDFQKGDIAEGYSVSREKKESFPLTVTSAQKNPTAFYLCASSIGGGRTLNTEAFFGQGTRLTVV.

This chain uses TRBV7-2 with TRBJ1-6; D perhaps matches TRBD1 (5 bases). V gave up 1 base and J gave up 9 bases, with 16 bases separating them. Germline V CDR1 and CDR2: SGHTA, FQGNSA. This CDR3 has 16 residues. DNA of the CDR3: TGTGCCAGCAGCTTAGGTCAGGGAACGGGGGGTTCACCCCTCCACTTT. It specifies CASSLGQGTGGSPLHF.

The CDR3 region is CASSSPNQPQHF. The CDR3 DNA reads TGTGCCAGCAGCTCCCCAAATCAGCCCCAGCATTTT. The chain recombines TRBV7-9 with TRBJ1-5; D gene uncertain. The V gene's germline CDR1 is SEHNR and CDR2 FQNEAQ (reference sequence). Trimming removed 4 bases from V and 4 bases from J, with 5 bases in between. CDR3 length: 12 residues.

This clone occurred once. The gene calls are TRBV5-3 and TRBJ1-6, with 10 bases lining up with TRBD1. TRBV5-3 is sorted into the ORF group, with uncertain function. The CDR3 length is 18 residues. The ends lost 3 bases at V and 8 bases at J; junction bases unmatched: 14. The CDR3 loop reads CARSSGQGCLPKHSPLHF. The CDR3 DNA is TGTGCCAGAAGCTCGGGACAGGGGTGTCTCCCTAAGCATTCACCCCTCCACTTT.

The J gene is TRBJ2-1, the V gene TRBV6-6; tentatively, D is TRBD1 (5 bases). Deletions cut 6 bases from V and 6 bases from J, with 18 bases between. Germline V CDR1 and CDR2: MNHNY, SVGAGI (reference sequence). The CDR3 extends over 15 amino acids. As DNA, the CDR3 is TGTGCCAGCAGAAAGGGGTTTGCTCAGGGCAATGAGCAGTTCTTC. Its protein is CASRKGFAQGNEQFF.

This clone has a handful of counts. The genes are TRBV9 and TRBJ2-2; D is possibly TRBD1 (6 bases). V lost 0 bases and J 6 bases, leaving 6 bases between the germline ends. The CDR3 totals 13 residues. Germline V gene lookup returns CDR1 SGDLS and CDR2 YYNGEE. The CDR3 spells CASSVEGAGELFF. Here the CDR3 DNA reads TGTGCCAGCAGCGTAGAGGGGGCCGGGGAGCTGTTTTTT. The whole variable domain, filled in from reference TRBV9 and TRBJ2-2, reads DSGVTQTPKHLITATGQRVTLRCSPRSGDLSVYWYQQSLDQGLQFLIQYYNGEERAKGNILERFSAQQFPDLHSELNLSSLELGDSALYFCASSVEGAGELFFGEGSRLTVL.

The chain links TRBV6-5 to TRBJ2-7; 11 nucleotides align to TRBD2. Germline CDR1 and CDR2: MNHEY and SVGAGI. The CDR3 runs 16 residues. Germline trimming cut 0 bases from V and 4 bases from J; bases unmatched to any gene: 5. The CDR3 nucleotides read TGTGCCAGCAGTTACTCGGTTCCTAGCGGGGGGTACGAGCAGTACTTC. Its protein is CASSYSVPSGGYEQYF.

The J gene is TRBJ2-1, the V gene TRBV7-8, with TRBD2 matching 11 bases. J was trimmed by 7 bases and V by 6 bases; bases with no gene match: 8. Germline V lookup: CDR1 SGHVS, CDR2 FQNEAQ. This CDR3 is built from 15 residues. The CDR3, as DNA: TGTGCCAGCAGTTCAATAGCGGGGGGGATTAATGAGCAGTTCTTC. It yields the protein CASSSIAGGINEQFF.

Here the CDR3 DNA reads TGTGCCAGCAGCCAAAGGTTACCCGAGGGGAACAATGAGCAGTTCTTC. This sequence encodes CASSQRLPEGNNEQFF. V gene TRBV3-1 (or the pseudogene TRBV3-2) combines with J gene TRBJ2-1; D tentatively reads TRBD1 or TRBD2 (5 bases each). The CDR3 has 16 residues. The V and J ends lost 2 bases and 5 bases respectively, with 16 bases between them. Germline CDR1 LGHDT, CDR2 YNNKEL (reference sequence).

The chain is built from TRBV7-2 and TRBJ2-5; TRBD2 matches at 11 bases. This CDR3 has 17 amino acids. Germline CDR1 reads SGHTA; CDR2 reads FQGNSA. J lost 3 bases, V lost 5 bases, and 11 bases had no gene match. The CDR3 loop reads CASSPLDGSGGEETQYF. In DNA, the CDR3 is TGTGCCAGCAGCCCTCTGGATGGTAGCGGGGGGGAAGAGACCCAGTACTTC.

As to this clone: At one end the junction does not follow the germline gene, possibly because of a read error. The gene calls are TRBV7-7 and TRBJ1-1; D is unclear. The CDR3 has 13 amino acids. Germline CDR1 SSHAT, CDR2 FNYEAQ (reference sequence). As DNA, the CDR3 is TGTGCTAGCAGTCTCCGAGGGAACACTGAAGCTTTCTTT. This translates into CASSLRGNTEAFF.

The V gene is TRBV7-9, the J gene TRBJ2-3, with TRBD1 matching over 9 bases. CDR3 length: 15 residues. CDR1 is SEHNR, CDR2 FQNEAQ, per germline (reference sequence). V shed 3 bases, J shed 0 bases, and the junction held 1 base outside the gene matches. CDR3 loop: CASSLGTGSTDTQYF. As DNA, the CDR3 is TGTGCCAGCAGCTTGGGGACAGGGAGCACAGATACGCAGTATTTT.

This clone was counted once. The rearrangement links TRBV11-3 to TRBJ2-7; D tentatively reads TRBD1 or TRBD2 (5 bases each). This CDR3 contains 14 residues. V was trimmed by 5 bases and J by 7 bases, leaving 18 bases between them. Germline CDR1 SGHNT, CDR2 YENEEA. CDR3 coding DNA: TGTGCCAGCAGCCGAAAGACGGGGTCAGGGGAGCAGTACTTC. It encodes CASSRKTGSGEQYF. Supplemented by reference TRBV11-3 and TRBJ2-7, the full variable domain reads EAGVVQSPRYKIIEKKQPVAFWCNPISGHNTLYWYLQNLGQGPELLIRYENEEAVDDSQLPKDRFSAERLKGVDSTLKIQPAELGDSAVYLCASSRKTGSGEQYFGPGTRLTVT.

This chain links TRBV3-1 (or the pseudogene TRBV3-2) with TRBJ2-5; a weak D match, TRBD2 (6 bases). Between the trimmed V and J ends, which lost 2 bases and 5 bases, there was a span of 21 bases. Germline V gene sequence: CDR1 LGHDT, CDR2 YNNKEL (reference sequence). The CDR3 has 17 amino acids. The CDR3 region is CASSQSTRGTVDETQYF. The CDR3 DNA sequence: TGTGCCAGCAGCCAAAGTACCCGGGGGACGGTTGACGAGACCCAGTACTTC.

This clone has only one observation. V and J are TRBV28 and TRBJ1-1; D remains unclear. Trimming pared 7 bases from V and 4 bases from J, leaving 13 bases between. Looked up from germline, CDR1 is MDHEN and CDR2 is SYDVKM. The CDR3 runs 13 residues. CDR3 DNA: TGTGCCAGCAACCGGTCACCGGCCACTGAAGCTTTCTTT. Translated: CASNRSPATEAFF. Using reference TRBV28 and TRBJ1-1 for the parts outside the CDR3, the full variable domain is DVKVTQSSRYLVKRTGEKVFLECVQDMDHENMFWYRQDPGLGLRLIYFSYDVKMKEKGDIPEGYSVSREKKERFSLILESASTNQTSMYLCASNRSPATEAFFGQGTRLTVV.

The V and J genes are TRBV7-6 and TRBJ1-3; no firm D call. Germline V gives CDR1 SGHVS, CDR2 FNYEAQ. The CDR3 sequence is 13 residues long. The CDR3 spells CASASVIGNTIYF. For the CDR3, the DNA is TGTGCGTCCGCGTCGGTAATCGGAAACACCATATATTTT. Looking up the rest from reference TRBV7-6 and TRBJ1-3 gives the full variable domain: GAGVSQSPRYKVTKRGQDVALRCDPISGHVSLYWYRQALGQGPEFLTYFNYEAQQDKSGLPNDRFSAERPEGSISTLTIQRTEQRDSAMYRCASASVIGNTIYFGEGSWLTVV.

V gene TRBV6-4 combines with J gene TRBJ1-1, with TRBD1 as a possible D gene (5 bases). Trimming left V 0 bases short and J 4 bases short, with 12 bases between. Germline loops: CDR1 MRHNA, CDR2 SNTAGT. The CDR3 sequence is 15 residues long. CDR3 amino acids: CASSDSGTGLTEAFF. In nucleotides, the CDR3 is TGTGCCAGCAGTGACTCAGGGACCGGGCTCACTGAAGCTTTCTTT.